This TCR beta chain was obtained from a study of early T cells in non-severe SARS-CoV-2 infection. This clonotype came up a few times. TCRdb reanalysed the 5' RACE reads using MiXCR and keeps one entry per CDR3 protein. Of over 50,000 distinct CDR3 sequences in the sample, 7.5% to 9.5% were seen once. Germline assignment: CDR1 MNHEY and CDR2 SMNVEV (reference sequence). The CDR3 consists of 12 residues. V was trimmed by 8 bases and J by 6 bases, leaving 14 bases between them. This chain connects TRBV27 to TRBJ2-7, with unresolved D. The sample taken for sequencing was whole blood. This TCR came from an adult who was a healthcare worker with PCR-confirmed SARS-CoV-2 infection or an uninfected control (not recorded which). The CDR3 coding sequence is TGTGCCAGCTCCCAACGCAAGGGCGAGCAGTACTTC. The encoded protein is CASSQRKGEQYF.